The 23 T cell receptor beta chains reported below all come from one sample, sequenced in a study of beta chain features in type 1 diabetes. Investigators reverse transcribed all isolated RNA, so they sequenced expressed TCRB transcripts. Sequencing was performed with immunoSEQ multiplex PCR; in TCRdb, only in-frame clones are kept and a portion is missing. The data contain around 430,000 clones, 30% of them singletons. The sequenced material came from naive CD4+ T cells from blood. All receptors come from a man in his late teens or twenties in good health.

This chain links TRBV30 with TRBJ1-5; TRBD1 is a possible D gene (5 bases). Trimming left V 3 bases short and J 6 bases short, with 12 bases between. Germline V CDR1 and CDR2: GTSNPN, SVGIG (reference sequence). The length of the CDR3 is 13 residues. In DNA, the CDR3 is TGTGCCTGGAGCCAGGGAGAAGTTCAGCCCCAGCATTTT. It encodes CAWSQGEVQPQHF.

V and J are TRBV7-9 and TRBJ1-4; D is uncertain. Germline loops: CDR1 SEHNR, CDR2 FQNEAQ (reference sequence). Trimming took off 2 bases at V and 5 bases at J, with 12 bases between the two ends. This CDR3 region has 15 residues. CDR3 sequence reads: CASSLSDGRNEKLFF. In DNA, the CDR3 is TGTGCCAGCAGCTTATCGGACGGCAGGAATGAAAAACTGTTTTTT.

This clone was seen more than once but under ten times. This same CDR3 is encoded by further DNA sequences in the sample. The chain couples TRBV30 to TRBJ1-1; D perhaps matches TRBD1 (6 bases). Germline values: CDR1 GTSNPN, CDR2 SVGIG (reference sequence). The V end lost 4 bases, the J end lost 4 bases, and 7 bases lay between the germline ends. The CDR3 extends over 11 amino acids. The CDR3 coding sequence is TGTGCCTGGACAGGGGTCACTGAAGCTTTCTTT. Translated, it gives CAWTGVTEAFF.

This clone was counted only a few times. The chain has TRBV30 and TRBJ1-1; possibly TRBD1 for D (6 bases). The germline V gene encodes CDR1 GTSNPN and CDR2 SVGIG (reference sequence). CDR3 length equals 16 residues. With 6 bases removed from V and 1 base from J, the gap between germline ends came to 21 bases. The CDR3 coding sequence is TGTGCCTGCGGGAGGCTACAGGGTCTGGCGAACACTGAAGCTTTCTTT. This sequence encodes CACGRLQGLANTEAFF.

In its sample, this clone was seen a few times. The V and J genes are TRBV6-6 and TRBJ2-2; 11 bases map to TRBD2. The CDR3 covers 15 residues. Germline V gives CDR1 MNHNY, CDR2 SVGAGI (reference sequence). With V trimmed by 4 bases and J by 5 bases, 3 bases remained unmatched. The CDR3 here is CASSSLAGGTGELFF. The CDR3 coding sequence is TGTGCCAGCAGTTCCCTAGCGGGAGGAACCGGGGAGCTGTTTTTT.

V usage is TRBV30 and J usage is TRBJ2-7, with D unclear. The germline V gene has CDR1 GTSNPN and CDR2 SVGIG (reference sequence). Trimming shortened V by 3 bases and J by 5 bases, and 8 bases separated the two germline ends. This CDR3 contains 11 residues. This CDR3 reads CAWSPNHEQYF. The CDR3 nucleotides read TGTGCCTGGAGCCCAAACCACGAGCAGTACTTC.

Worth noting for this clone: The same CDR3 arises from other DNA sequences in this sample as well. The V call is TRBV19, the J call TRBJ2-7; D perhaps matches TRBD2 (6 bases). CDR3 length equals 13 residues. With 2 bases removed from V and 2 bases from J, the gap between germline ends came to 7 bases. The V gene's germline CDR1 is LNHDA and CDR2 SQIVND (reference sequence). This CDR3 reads CASSIRTTYEQYF. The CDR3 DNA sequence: TGTGCCAGTAGTATACGGACTACCTACGAGCAGTACTTC. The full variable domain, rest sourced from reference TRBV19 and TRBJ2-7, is DGGITQSPKYLFRKEGQNVTLSCEQNLNHDAMYWYRQDPGQGLRLIYYSQIVNDFQKGDIAEGYSVSREKKESFPLTVTSAQKNPTAFYLCASSIRTTYEQYFGPGTRLTVT.

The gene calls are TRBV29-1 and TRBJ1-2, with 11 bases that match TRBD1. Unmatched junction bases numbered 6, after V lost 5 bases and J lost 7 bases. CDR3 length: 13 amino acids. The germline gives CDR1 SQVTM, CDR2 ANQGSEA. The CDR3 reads CSVSAGTGGGYTF. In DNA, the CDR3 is TGCAGCGTTTCTGCCGGGACAGGGGGTGGCTACACCTTC.

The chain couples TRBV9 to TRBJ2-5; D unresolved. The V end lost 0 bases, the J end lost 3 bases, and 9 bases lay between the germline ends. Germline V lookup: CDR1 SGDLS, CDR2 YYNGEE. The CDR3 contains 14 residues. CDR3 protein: CASSVGRNKETQYF. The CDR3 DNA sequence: TGTGCCAGCAGCGTAGGGCGAAACAAAGAGACCCAGTACTTC.

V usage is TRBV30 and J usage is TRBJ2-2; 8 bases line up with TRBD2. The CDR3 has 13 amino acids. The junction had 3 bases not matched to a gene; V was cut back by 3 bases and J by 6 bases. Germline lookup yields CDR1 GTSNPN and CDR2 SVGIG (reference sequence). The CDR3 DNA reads TGTGCCTGGAGCAAAGCGGGGGCCGGGGAGCTGTTTTTT. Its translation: CAWSKAGAGELFF. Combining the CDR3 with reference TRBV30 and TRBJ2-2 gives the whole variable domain SQTIHQWPATLVQPVGSPLSLECTVEGTSNPNLYWYRQAAGRGLQLLFYSVGIGQISSEVPQNLSASRPQDRQFILSSKKLLLSDSGFYLCAWSKAGAGELFFGEGSRLTVL.

The CDR3 DNA reads TGTGCCAGCAGCACCGGGACTAGCGCCCGAGTAGCCAACGTCCTGACTTTC. This gives the protein CASSTGTSARVANVLTF. V gene TRBV9 combines with J gene TRBJ2-6; 10 bases match TRBD2. The CDR3 extends over 17 amino acids. Germline CDR1 SGDLS, CDR2 YYNGEE. The trim removed 4 bases at V and 7 bases at J, leaving 11 bases unmatched.

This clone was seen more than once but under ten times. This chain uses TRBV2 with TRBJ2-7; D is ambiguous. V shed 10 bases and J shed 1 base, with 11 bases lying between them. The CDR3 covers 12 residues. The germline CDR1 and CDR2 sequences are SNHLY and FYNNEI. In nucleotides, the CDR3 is TGTGCCACCGCGGCGCGATCCTACGAGCAGTACTTC. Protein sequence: CATAARSYEQYF.

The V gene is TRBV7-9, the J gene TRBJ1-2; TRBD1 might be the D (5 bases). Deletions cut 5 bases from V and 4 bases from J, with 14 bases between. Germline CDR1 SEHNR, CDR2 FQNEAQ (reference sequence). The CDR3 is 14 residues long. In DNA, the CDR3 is TGTGCCAGCAGCAGGGACTCTCCCAGCTATGGCTACACCTTC. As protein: CASSRDSPSYGYTF. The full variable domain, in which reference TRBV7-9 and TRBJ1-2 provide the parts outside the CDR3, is DTGVSQNPRHKITKRGQNVTFRCDPISEHNRLYWYRQTLGQGPEFLTYFQNEAQLEKSRLLSDRFSAERPKGSFSTLEIQRTEQGDSAMYLCASSRDSPSYGYTFGSGTRLTVV.

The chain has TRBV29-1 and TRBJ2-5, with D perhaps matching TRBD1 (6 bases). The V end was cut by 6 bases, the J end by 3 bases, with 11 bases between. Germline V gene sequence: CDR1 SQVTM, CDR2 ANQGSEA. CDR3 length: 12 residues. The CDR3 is CSVTQGEETQYF. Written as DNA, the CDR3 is TGCAGCGTGACACAGGGTGAAGAGACCCAGTACTTC.

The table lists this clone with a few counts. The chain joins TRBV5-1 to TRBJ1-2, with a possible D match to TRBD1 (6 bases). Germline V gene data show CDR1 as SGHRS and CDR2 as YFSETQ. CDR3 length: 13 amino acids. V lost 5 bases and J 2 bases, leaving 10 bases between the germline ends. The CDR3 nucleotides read TGCGCCAGCAGTTACAGGGAGAACTATGGCTACACCTTC. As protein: CASSYRENYGYTF.

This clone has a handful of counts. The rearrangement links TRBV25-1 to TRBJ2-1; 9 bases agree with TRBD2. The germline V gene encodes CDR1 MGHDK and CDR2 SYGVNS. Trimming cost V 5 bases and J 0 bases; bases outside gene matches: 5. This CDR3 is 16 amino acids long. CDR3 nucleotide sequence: TGTGCCAGCAGTCCGGCTAGCGGGGACTCCTACAATGAGCAGTTCTTC. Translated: CASSPASGDSYNEQFF.

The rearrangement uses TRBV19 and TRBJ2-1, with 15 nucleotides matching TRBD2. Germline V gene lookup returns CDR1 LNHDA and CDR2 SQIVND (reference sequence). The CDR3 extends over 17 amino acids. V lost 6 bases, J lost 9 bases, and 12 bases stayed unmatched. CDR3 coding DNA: TGTGCCAGTAGCCCCCTCCGGACTAGCGGGAGGGCCACTGAGCAGTTCTTC. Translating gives CASSPLRTSGRATEQFF.

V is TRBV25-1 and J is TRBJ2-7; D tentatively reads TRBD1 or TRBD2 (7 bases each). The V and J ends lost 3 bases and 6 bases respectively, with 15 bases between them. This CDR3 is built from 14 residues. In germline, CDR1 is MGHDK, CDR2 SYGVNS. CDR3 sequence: CASSDGRGPVEQYF. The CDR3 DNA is TGTGCCAGCAGTGATGGGAGGGGGCCCGTCGAGCAGTACTTC.

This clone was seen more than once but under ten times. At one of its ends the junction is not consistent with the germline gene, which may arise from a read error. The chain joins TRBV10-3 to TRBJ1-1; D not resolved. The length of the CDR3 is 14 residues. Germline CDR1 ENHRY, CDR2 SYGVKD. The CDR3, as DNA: TGTGCCATAAGTGACACGGTTCAGGACACTGAAGCTTTCTTT. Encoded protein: CAISDTVQDTEAFF.

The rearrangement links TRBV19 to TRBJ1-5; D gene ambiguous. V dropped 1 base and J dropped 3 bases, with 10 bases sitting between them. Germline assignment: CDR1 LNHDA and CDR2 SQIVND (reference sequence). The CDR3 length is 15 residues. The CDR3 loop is CASSIGTNNNQPQHF. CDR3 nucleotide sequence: TGTGCCAGTAGTATAGGCACCAATAACAATCAGCCCCAGCATTTT.

CDR3 nucleotides: TGCAGCGTTGTGAAGGACGGCTACGAGCAGTACTTC. Translated, it gives CSVVKDGYEQYF. The chain uses TRBV29-1 and TRBJ2-7, with unresolved D. The V end was cut by 4 bases, the J end by 3 bases, with 10 bases between. The CDR3 is made up of 12 amino acids. Looked up from germline, CDR1 is SQVTM and CDR2 is ANQGSEA.

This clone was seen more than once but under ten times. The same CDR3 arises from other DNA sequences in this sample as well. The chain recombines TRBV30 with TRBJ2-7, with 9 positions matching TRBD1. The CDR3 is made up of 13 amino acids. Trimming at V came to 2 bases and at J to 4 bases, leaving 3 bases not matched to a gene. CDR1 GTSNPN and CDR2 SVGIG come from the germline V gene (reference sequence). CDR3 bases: TGTGCCTGGAGTCTGGACAGGGGATACGAGCAGTACTTC. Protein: CAWSLDRGYEQYF.

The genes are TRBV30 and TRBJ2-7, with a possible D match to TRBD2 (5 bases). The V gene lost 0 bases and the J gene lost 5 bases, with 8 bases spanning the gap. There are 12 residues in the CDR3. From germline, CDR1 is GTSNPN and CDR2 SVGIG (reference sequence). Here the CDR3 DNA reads TGTGCCTGGAGTGTCATGGGAGACGAGCAGTACTTC. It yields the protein CAWSVMGDEQYF.